The entry below describes one T cell receptor (beta chain). Many counts were recorded for this clonotype. Its cognate antigen has yet to be identified. The input lacks base qualities; no much larger clone sits a single base away. V ends up 6 bases short and J 1 base short, with an unmatched junction base count of 7. The germline V gene yields KGHSH for CDR1 and LQKENI for CDR2. The CDR3 holds 15 amino acids from the cysteine to the phenylalanine. Just CDR3 DNA is preserved here, 45 bases in frame from base 1. These data come from a study of blood T cells in healthy people across ages (dated by TCRdb to about 2015). For context, the study as a whole: Template switching captured roughly one uniquely barcoded TCR beta cDNA molecule per two T cells in model experiments. Donors were grouped into four age groups: young (average approximately 16 years), middle-aged (39), aged (about 60) and long-lived (over 80). Donors of different ages were randomly distributed across sequencing lanes to avoid experimental bias. Two additional independent replicas of 1 million unique cDNA reads from the same blood draw were analyzed for two donors (one aged 18 to 30 and one aged 80 or older). Using deep sequencing normalized with unique cDNA molecular identifiers, the study measured how TCR beta repertoire diversity changes with age. Study-level results and caveats: Donor CMV infection status was unknown, potentially confounding age-related changes in expanded clonotypes. Estimates of total diversity based on one million sequenced T cells were considered lower bounds and underestimates. The long-lived group showed more naive CD4+ T cells, fewer expanded clones and increased TCR diversity than the aged group, suggesting age selection. Because profiling used bulk unsorted PBMCs, naive and antigen-experienced compartments could not be compared conclusively. Observed TCR beta diversity per million T cells fell roughly linearly with age, and a significant reduction was already apparent by age about 43. The percentage of naive T cells measured by flow cytometry correlated strongly with observed TCR beta diversity.

The roughly 39 donors, aged about 6 to 95 years, were systemically healthy Caucasian individuals from Russia. Around 10 milliliters of peripheral blood were collected from each donor into EDTA-treated Vacutainer tubes. Ficoll-Paque density-gradient centrifugation was used to isolate PBMCs, with at least 6.5 million per sample. Total RNA, at least 5 micrograms per sample, was extracted from PBMCs with Trizol reagent. Naive CD45RAhigh/CD27high T cell percentages were measured by flow cytometry on a PBMC aliquot from every donor. Receptor libraries were prepared by 5' RACE. The sequencing machine was an Illumina HiSeq 2500. A second PCR of roughly 7 to 12 cycles was run with a J-beta primer mix and a sample-barcoded 5' primer. A unique molecular identifier was introduced onto each TCR beta cDNA molecule by a template-switch 5' adaptor carrying 12 random nucleotides. Each sample yielded at least 2.5 million CDR3-containing paired-end reads. All of the RNA was converted into first-strand cDNA using the Mint cDNA synthesis kit, with a TRBC-specific oligonucleotide serving as the primer. After uracil-DNA glycosylase treatment, a first 18-cycle PCR used universal primers M1SS and BC2_uni_R on all cDNA. The authors processed their data as follows. Normalization of each sample was performed by random selection of 1 million high-quality reads, each carrying a distinct molecular identifier. Instead of being binned into consensus sequences, reads that shared molecular identifiers were thrown out. MiTCR, with a Q25 quality threshold and the strictest error-elimination algorithm, was used for CDR3 identification, clonotype clustering and error correction. A nonparametric unseen species model with Euler transformation was used to estimate lower-bound total TCR beta diversity. In-frame beta chains were kept once TCRdb had trimmed the public reads at Q25 with fastp and called clones with MiXCR. Rows are combined by CDR3 protein, so each entry shows the most common genes and DNA. For this entry, the V and J calls and clone size follow TCRdb and not the study's own pipeline. The sample profile shows 870,000 or so distinct CDR3 sequences; more than 25% of them were found once. The ten largest clones capture roughly 17% of the sample.

Material: blood. This TCR derives from a woman aged 80 or over in good health. This sequence uses TRBV18 and TRBJ2-5, with 8 bases aligning to TRBD1. The CDR3 loop reads CASSGQGAIQETQYF. The nucleotides are TGTGCCAGCTCCGGCCAGGGGGCTATCCAAGAGACCCAGTACTTC.